In this sample, the clone carrying this T cell receptor beta chain turned up many times. This specimen comes from a study of T cells in Graves' hyperthyroidism and ophthalmopathy. Study background: Peripheral blood draws took place at initial diagnosis, ahead of any treatment.

With a duration under 2 months, the hyperthyroidism was newly diagnosed in patients aged 18 to 65. Cells are PBMCs isolated from roughly 9.2 ml of fresh blood. The V and J ends lost 3 bases and 2 bases respectively, with 13 bases between them. Germline lookup yields CDR1 MNHEY and CDR2 SMNVEV (reference sequence). This CDR3 has 15 residues. TCR beta CDR3 regions were amplified from RNA. RT-PCR in the first round (using the HTBI primer set) targeted the TCR CDR3. One entry per CDR3 protein results from TCRdb running MiXCR on the multiplex PCR reads. The sample yields more than 250,000 distinct CDR3 sequences, around 15% seen once.

The sequencing sample was made of blood. The TCR originated in a woman between 45 and 60 years old with Graves' hyperthyroidism that later progressed to Graves' ophthalmopathy. This sequence joins TRBV27 and TRBJ1-2, with D possibly matching TRBD1 (6 bases). The CDR3 nucleotides read TGTGCCAGCAGTTTTTCTGGGGGGCAGAACTATGGCTACACCTTC. Its protein is CASSFSGGQNYGYTF.